The sequence of this TCR beta chain was determined in a study of T cell repertoires in cytomegalovirus infection (dated by TCRdb to the late 2010s). Looking at the study overall: The peptide stimulations were aimed at well-studied HLA-B-restricted epitopes as well as recently identified HLA-C-restricted CMV epitopes, whose presentation resists viral immunomodulation. Donor HLA type was relevant to the analysis, because carriage of CMV infection together with the matching HLA type was indicated by public TCR beta signatures.

The instrument given in TCRdb is Illumina HiSeq 1500. TCRdb reran the public reads through fastp at Q25 and MiXCR, keeping productive beta chains. Each record represents a unique CDR3 protein, reported with the most common genes and DNA among its rows. In all, the sample holds hundreds of thousands of distinct CDR3 sequences, and approximately 32% of those were seen once. The ten largest clonotypes hold about 19% of the sample. Sample treatment or condition, as interpreted from the label and publication: in vitro stimulation with specific CMV peptide epitopes to enrich CMV-specific T cells. Study-wide findings and limitations: The ex vivo response was dominated by HLA-C-restricted CMV-specific TCR beta clonotypes, which also provided the single most frequent clonotype in two of eight donors. Carriers of CMV infection plus the relevant HLA type were discriminated by the cumulative frequency of public TCR beta family members in the study cohort and in an independent approximately 350-donor cohort.

This clonotype came up a few times. Which antigen it targets is not known. No much larger clone exists at a distance of one base, and base qualities are not known. The sample was cultured PBMCs, taken from culture after CMV antigen stimulation. The clonotype originates from a human donor in good health (CMV status not recorded). Some clones in this sample may be carry-over from other donors' samples.

The DNA reads as follows: TGTGCCAGCAGTTTTACGCTGACAGGGGGCAACGAGCAGTACTTC. This is translated as CASSFTLTGGNEQYF. This chain joins TRBV6-6 to TRBJ2-7; 10 junctional bases match TRBD1. For CDR1 and CDR2, the germline V gene (reference sequence) lists MNHNY and SVGAGI. After removal of 4 bases from V and 5 bases from J, the junction retains 8 bases not matched to a gene. The CDR3 runs 15 residues from the cysteine to the phenylalanine. Left in the record is the CDR3 DNA by itself, 45 bases read in frame from the first base.